Below are 24 T cell receptor beta chains sequenced from a single sample in a study of blood T cell repertoires in COVID-19 (dated by TCRdb to the early 2020s). The library was built by means of the immunoSEQ multiplex PCR assay. TCRdb holds this immuneACCESS table with in-frame rearrangements only. Some clones are missing; in checked studies, unresolved V genes explain under half, and the rest has no known cause. Here the sample has under 100,000 clones; 90% occur a single time. The ten largest clones represent 4% to 6% of the sample. The source material was peripheral blood. The receptors originated from a man in his fifties with acute or convalescent COVID-19.

V usage is TRBV10-3 and J usage is TRBJ2-7, with 11 bases aligning to TRBD1. Trimming took 4 bases from V and 5 from J; bases not matched to a gene: 4. This CDR3 region has 14 residues. The germline V gene has CDR1 ENHRY and CDR2 SYGVKD. CDR3 nucleotide sequence: TGTGCCATCAGTGGTCCGGGACAGGGGGACGAGCAGTACTTC. This encodes CAISGPGQGDEQYF.

The chain links TRBV3-1 (or the pseudogene TRBV3-2) to TRBJ2-2; 7 nucleotides agree with TRBD2. This CDR3 spans 14 amino acids. CDR1 LGHDT and CDR2 YNNKEL come from the germline V gene (reference sequence). J was trimmed by 4 bases and V by 3 bases; bases with no gene match: 2. Here the CDR3 reads CASSQGGSTGELFF. CDR3 nucleotide sequence: TGTGCCAGCAGCCAGGGAGGGAGCACCGGGGAGCTGTTTTTT.

The J gene is TRBJ1-2, the V gene TRBV27; no clear D gene. This CDR3 has 13 residues. The germline V gene has CDR1 MNHEY and CDR2 SMNVEV (reference sequence). V lost 2 bases to trimming and J lost 4 bases, with 8 bases between them. Here the CDR3 reads CASSLTRGYGYTF. CDR3 nucleotides: TGTGCCAGCAGTTTAACCCGGGGCTATGGCTACACCTTC.

J is TRBJ2-3 and V is TRBV5-6, with D perhaps matching TRBD2 (6 bases). CDR1 SGHDT and CDR2 YYEEEE come from the germline V gene. V was pared by 4 bases and J by 2 bases, with 20 bases between. The CDR3 totals 17 residues. For the CDR3, the DNA is TGTGCCAGCAGCCTGGTTGCGGGACGGATATTCACAGATACGCAGTATTTT. Residues: CASSLVAGRIFTDTQYF.

The chain has TRBV20-1 and TRBJ2-1; D may be TRBD2 (7 bases). The CDR3 covers 14 residues. V was trimmed by 3 bases and J by 1 base, leaving 10 bases between them. Germline CDR1 and CDR2: DFQATT and SNEGSKA (reference sequence). The CDR3 is CSASRGASYNEQFF. Written as DNA, the CDR3 is TGCAGTGCTAGTCGGGGGGCTTCCTACAATGAGCAGTTCTTC.

This rearrangement joins TRBV7-8 to TRBJ1-1; TRBD1 matches at 7 bases. From germline, CDR1 is SGHVS and CDR2 FQNEAQ. V dropped 5 bases and J dropped 3; count of bases not matched to a gene: 3. This CDR3 is built from 13 residues. The CDR3 region has the DNA TGTGCCAGCAGCAACGACAGGGACACTGAAGCTTTCTTT. Translated, it gives CASSNDRDTEAFF.

The J gene is TRBJ2-7, the V gene TRBV7-2; no firm D call. There are 11 residues in the CDR3. Germline CDR1 reads SGHTA; CDR2 reads FQGNSA. V dropped 5 bases and J dropped 4 bases, with 6 bases sitting between them. In nucleotides, the CDR3 is TGTGCCAGCAGCCCCAGATACGAGCAGTACTTC. Its translation: CASSPRYEQYF.

This clone is a singleton in its sample. The V and J genes are TRBV6-2 or TRBV6-3 and TRBJ2-7; D remains unclear. V dropped 6 bases and J dropped 5 bases, with 17 bases sitting between them. CDR3 size: 14 residues. Looked up from germline, CDR1 is MNHEY and CDR2 is SVGEGT. CDR3 nucleotide sequence: TGTGCCAGCAGCTCTGGCCTAGGTCGCAACGAGCAGTACTTC. The encoded protein is CASSSGLGRNEQYF.

V is TRBV10-1 and J is TRBJ2-1; 10 bases line up with TRBD1. This CDR3 region has 16 residues. V trimming: 6 bases; J trimming: 8 bases; junction bases outside the gene matches: 13. Germline CDR1 WNHNN, CDR2 SYGVQD (reference sequence). The CDR3: CASRPGQGEGVDEQFF. CDR3 bases: TGCGCCAGCAGGCCCGGACAGGGGGAAGGTGTCGATGAGCAGTTCTTC.

V usage is TRBV2 and J usage is TRBJ2-7, with unresolved D. This CDR3 is 13 amino acids long. The germline CDR1 and CDR2 sequences are SNHLY and FYNNEI. Between the trimmed V and J ends, which lost 2 bases and 3 bases, there was a span of 8 bases. CDR3 coding DNA: TGTGCCAGCAGTGAAATCCCTGTCTACGAGCAGTACTTC. Encoded protein: CASSEIPVYEQYF.

This sequence joins TRBV7-9 and TRBJ2-1; 10 nucleotides match TRBD2. Germline trimming cut 2 bases from V and 9 bases from J; bases unmatched to any gene: 13. In germline, CDR1 is SEHNR, CDR2 FQNEAQ (reference sequence). The CDR3 contains 17 residues. The CDR3: CASSLPGLARGSGEQFF. In DNA, the CDR3 is TGTGCCAGCAGCTTACCGGGACTAGCGAGGGGATCGGGTGAGCAGTTCTTC.

CDR3 nucleotide sequence: TGTGCCAGCAGCGCCGGGACAGGGGGTTATTCACCCCTCCACTTT. Amino acid sequence: CASSAGTGGYSPLHF. V is TRBV9 and J is TRBJ1-6; the match to TRBD1 covers 11 bases. Germline values: CDR1 SGDLS, CDR2 YYNGEE. With V trimmed by 3 bases and J by 8 bases, 4 bases remained unmatched. The CDR3 has 15 residues.

CDR3 amino acids: CSASSQTGGVTSYNEQFF. Here the CDR3 DNA reads TGCAGTGCTAGTTCCCAAACCGGGGGAGTCACTTCCTACAATGAGCAGTTCTTC. The chain has TRBV20-1 and TRBJ2-1; a weak D match, TRBD2 (6 bases). The CDR3 loop spans 18 amino acids. The ends were cut back, 3 bases at V and 1 base at J, with 22 bases in the middle. Germline CDR1 is DFQATT and CDR2 is SNEGSKA (reference sequence).

V gene TRBV16 combines with J gene TRBJ1-1; D is ambiguous. V lost 4 bases to trimming and J lost 2 bases, with 8 bases between them. The germline CDR1 and CDR2 sequences are KGHSY and FQNENV. This CDR3 has 13 residues. CDR3 nucleotides: TGTGCCAGCAGCCGCCGGGGAAACACTGAAGCTTTCTTT. It specifies CASSRRGNTEAFF.

This chain connects TRBV28 to TRBJ2-3; 8 bases are shared with TRBD1. The V segment lost 3 bases and the J segment 0 bases; nucleotides outside the gene matches: 8. Germline V lookup: CDR1 MDHEN, CDR2 SYDVKM. This CDR3 comprises 17 residues. The CDR3 loop is CASSFPRTGHSTDTQYF. For the CDR3, the DNA is TGTGCCAGCAGTTTCCCCCGGACAGGGCATAGCACAGATACGCAGTATTTT. The full variable domain, its missing parts supplied by reference TRBV28 and TRBJ2-3, is DVKVTQSSRYLVKRTGEKVFLECVQDMDHENMFWYRQDPGLGLRLIYFSYDVKMKEKGDIPEGYSVSREKKERFSLILESASTNQTSMYLCASSFPRTGHSTDTQYFGPGTRLTVL.

The rearrangement links TRBV4-3 to TRBJ2-3; weak D call: TRBD2 (6 bases). The V end was cut by 0 bases, the J end by 1 base, with 8 bases between. The CDR3 runs to 15 residues. CDR1 LGHNA and CDR2 YSLEER come from the germline V gene. This CDR3 is CASSQDGEGTDTQYF. For the CDR3, the DNA is TGCGCCAGCAGCCAAGATGGGGAGGGCACAGATACGCAGTATTTT.

The chain employs TRBV11-2 and TRBJ2-2; weak D call: TRBD2 (5 bases). The V end lost 5 bases, the J end lost 2 bases, and 12 bases lay between the germline ends. This CDR3 contains 15 residues. CDR1 and CDR2 from the germline V gene are SGHAT and FQNNGV. CDR3 bases: TGTGCCAGCAGCCACTCGGACTCCAACACCGGGGAGCTGTTTTTT. This encodes CASSHSDSNTGELFF.

CDR3 amino acids: CASSQRSGRDTGELFF. The CDR3 DNA reads TGTGCCAGCAGCCAACGAAGCGGGAGGGACACCGGGGAGCTGTTTTTT. This sequence joins TRBV4-2 and TRBJ2-2; 10 bases match TRBD2. The J segment lost 3 bases and the V segment lost 2 bases, leaving 3 bases of the junction unmatched. Germline lookup yields CDR1 LGHNA and CDR2 YNFKEQ. CDR3 size: 16 residues.

V gene TRBV20-1 combines with J gene TRBJ2-1; 7 bases map to TRBD1. Germline V gene sequence: CDR1 DFQATT, CDR2 SNEGSKA (reference sequence). This CDR3 is built from 14 residues. With V trimmed by 3 bases and J by 5 bases, 7 bases remained unmatched. CDR3 coding DNA: TGCAGTGCTAGTCGACAGGGAAGGGACAATGAGCAGTTCTTC. It is translated as CSASRQGRDNEQFF.

The J gene is TRBJ1-2, the V gene TRBV4-2; D ambiguous. CDR3 length: 13 amino acids. Germline loops: CDR1 LGHNA, CDR2 YNFKEQ. Between the trimmed V and J ends, which lost 6 bases and 4 bases, there was a span of 12 bases. The CDR3 protein is CASSLEISYGYTF. Here the CDR3 DNA reads TGTGCCAGCAGTCTCGAGATTTCCTATGGCTACACCTTC.

The V call is TRBV18, the J call TRBJ2-1; 13 bases are shared with TRBD2. This CDR3 region has 15 residues. Germline V CDR1 and CDR2: KGHSH, LQKENI. J gave up 4 bases and V 5 bases, and 2 bases lay outside the gene matches. The CDR3: CASSGTSGIYNEQFF. For the CDR3, the DNA is TGTGCCAGCTCAGGGACTAGCGGGATTTACAATGAGCAGTTCTTC.

The chain joins TRBV6-5 to TRBJ2-7, with D possibly TRBD1 on 6 matching bases. CDR1 is MNHEY and CDR2 is SVGAGI in the germline V gene. The CDR3 extends over 16 amino acids. The V end was cut by 2 bases, the J end by 3 bases, with 17 bases between. The CDR3 loop is CASSYPLSGGSYEQYF. CDR3 DNA: TGTGCCAGCAGTTACCCCCTGAGTGGGGGCAGCTACGAGCAGTACTTC.

V and J are TRBV27 and TRBJ2-2, with D possibly TRBD1 on 7 matching bases. The CDR3 is made up of 14 amino acids. Deletions cut 10 bases from V and 2 bases from J, with 14 bases between. Germline assignment: CDR1 MNHEY and CDR2 SMNVEV (reference sequence). CDR3 loop: CAIWRDSNTGELFF. The CDR3 DNA is TGTGCCATTTGGAGGGACAGTAACACCGGGGAGCTGTTTTTT.

The CDR3 sequence is CASSPYLDNEQFF. CDR3 nucleotides: TGTGCCAGCTCACCGTATCTAGACAATGAGCAGTTCTTC. V is TRBV18 and J is TRBJ2-1; D remains ambiguous. The CDR3 consists of 13 residues. Germline CDR1 is KGHSH and CDR2 is LQKENI. The germline V and J ends were trimmed by 3 bases and 5 bases, with 8 bases remaining between them.